Listed here are 5 T cell receptor beta chains from one sample, sequenced in a study of human T cells and chemical hapten exposure. Time point here: patch test 2, 6 weeks after DPC sensitization. Treatment defined: therapeutic diphenylcyclopropenone sensitization with weekly scalp DPC. TCRdb fed the RACE reads into MiXCR, producing one record per CDR3 protein. The sample yields tens of thousands of distinct CDR3 sequences, roughly 10% seen once. The sequenced sample was whole blood, obtained in connection with sensitization to the hapten diphenylcyclopropenone (DPC). The receptors originated from a woman aged 25 to 39 with alopecia areata. Some clones in this sample may be carry-over from other donors' samples.

This clonotype was detected only a few times. V is TRBV7-9 and J is TRBJ1-5; no firm D call. Per the germline V gene, CDR1 is SEHNR and CDR2 is FQNEAQ (reference sequence). The CDR3 has 12 residues. The V and J ends lost 5 bases and 3 bases respectively, with 5 bases between them. The chain's CDR3 is CASSPINQPQHF. As DNA, the CDR3 is TGTGCCAGCAGCCCTATCAATCAGCCCCAGCATTTT.

This clonotype was counted at least ten times. The chain has TRBV28 and TRBJ2-1; TRBD1 is a possible D gene (5 bases). Between the trimmed V and J ends, which lost 4 bases and 9 bases, there was a span of 22 bases. The CDR3 totals 16 residues. Germline CDR1 MDHEN, CDR2 SYDVKM. Here the CDR3 DNA reads TGTGCCAGCAGTTCCAAACGGACAAGGTTAGGTAGTGAGCAGTTCTTC. It codes for CASSSKRTRLGSEQFF.

This clonotype came up a few times. CDR3 sequence (DNA): TGTGCCAGCAGCTTAGCCGGGATAGAGACCCAGTACTTC. Its translation is CASSLAGIETQYF. The chain is built from TRBV7-6 and TRBJ2-5; a possible D gene is TRBD2 (5 bases). The V gene's germline CDR1 is SGHVS and CDR2 FNYEAQ. This CDR3 contains 13 residues. The V end lost 0 bases, the J end lost 4 bases, and 6 bases lay between the germline ends. The entire variable domain, with the rest obtained from reference TRBV7-6 and TRBJ2-5, is as follows: GAGVSQSPRYKVTKRGQDVALRCDPISGHVSLYWYRQALGQGPEFLTYFNYEAQQDKSGLPNDRFSAERPEGSISTLTIQRTEQRDSAMYRCASSLAGIETQYFGPGTRLLVL.

This clonotype was seen at least ten times. The rearrangement links TRBV6-2 or TRBV6-3 to TRBJ2-3; 10 bases fit TRBD2. The CDR3 runs to 17 residues. The J segment lost 2 bases and the V segment lost 2 bases, leaving 7 bases of the junction unmatched. Germline-derived CDR1 and CDR2 are MNHEY and SVGEGT. DNA of the CDR3: TGTGCCAGCAGTTACCCCCTCGGACTAGCGGACACAGATACGCAGTATTTT. Its translation is CASSYPLGLADTDTQYF.

The chain couples TRBV6-5 to TRBJ1-6, with D unresolved. The V gene's germline CDR1 is MNHEY and CDR2 SVGAGI. This CDR3 contains 18 residues. Trimming pared 6 bases from V and 1 base from J, leaving 19 bases between. The CDR3 is CASRPMLVPGSYNSPLHF. Written as DNA, the CDR3 is TGTGCCAGCAGGCCAATGTTGGTTCCCGGTTCCTATAATTCACCCCTCCACTTT.